Listed below are T cell receptor beta chains from one sample, sequenced in a study of somatic mutations in cytotoxic T cells in rheumatoid arthritis. Assay: immunoSEQ multiplex PCR; the TCRdb copy retains only in-frame clones and omits some. In the table there are 25,000 to 35,000 clones, more than 75% of which are singletons. The source material was CD8+ T cells sorted from blood. Receptors were obtained from an adult with rheumatoid arthritis. CDR3s include the opening cysteine and the closing phenylalanine or tryptophan. Each record gives: D gene, clone size, J gene, V gene, CDR3 protein, CDR3 DNA. D genes are given only for firm matches. Not all rows give a size; the values are once, few, many and, for expanded clones, a class.

TRBD1	.	TRBJ1-2	TRBV27	CASSLQGAYNYGYTF	TGTGCCAGCAGTTTACAGGGGGCCTATAACTATGGCTACACCTTC
.	.	TRBJ1-1	TRBV27	CASSLGTEAFF	TGTGCCAGCAGTTTAGGAACTGAAGCTTTCTTT
.	.	TRBJ2-7	TRBV6-1	CASSEWVGYSYEQYF	TGTGCCAGCAGTGAATGGGTGGGCTATTCCTACGAGCAGTACTTC
TRBD1	.	TRBJ2-7	TRBV30	CACPLDRARPYEQYF	TGTGCCTGCCCCTTAGACAGGGCGCGGCCGTACGAGCAGTACTTC
TRBD1	.	TRBJ1-5	TRBV7-9	CASGQDQPQHF	TGTGCCAGTGGACAGGATCAGCCCCAGCATTTT
.	.	TRBJ2-1	TRBV5-1	CASSFPRTEASNEQFF	TGCGCCAGCAGCTTTCCCCGGACAGAGGCATCAAATGAGCAGTTCTTC
TRBD2	.	TRBJ2-3	TRBV9	CASSVDPSGDGTDTQYF	TGTGCCAGCAGCGTAGACCCTAGCGGGGATGGCACAGATACGCAGTATTTT
TRBD2	.	TRBJ2-1	TRBV2	CASRASSGSRNEQFF	TGTGCCAGCAGGGCCTCTAGCGGGAGCCGCAATGAGCAGTTCTTC
.	.	TRBJ2-7	TRBV28	CASSFLLDRLYEQYF	TGTGCCAGCAGTTTCCTGCTCGACAGACTCTACGAGCAGTACTTC
.	.	TRBJ2-3	TRBV6-1	CATSSSLSTDTQYF	TGTGCCACCTCTAGCTCCCTAAGCACAGATACGCAGTATTTT
.	.	TRBJ2-3	TRBV29-1	CSVEGLAHDTQYF	TGCAGCGTTGAGGGCCTAGCGCATGATACGCAGTATTTT
.	.	TRBJ2-2	TRBV11-3	CASSSTSNTGELFF	TGTGCCAGCAGCTCAACATCGAACACCGGGGAGCTGTTTTTT
.	.	TRBJ2-4	TRBV19	CASSPVAKNIQYF	TGTGCCAGTAGCCCGGTAGCCAAAAACATTCAGTACTTC
.	.	TRBJ2-1	TRBV29-1	CSAAGTVNEQFF	TGCAGCGCCGCGGGGACAGTAAATGAGCAGTTCTTC
.	.	TRBJ1-6	TRBV4-1	CASSPRAPPDSPLHF	TGCGCCAGCAGCCCTCGAGCACCCCCGGATTCACCCCTCCACTTT
TRBD2	few	TRBJ2-2	TRBV7-3	CASSVSGSYTGELFF	TGTGCCAGCAGCGTAAGCGGGAGCTACACCGGGGAGCTGTTTTTT
.	.	TRBJ2-1	TRBV7-3	CASSPGTRFYNEQFF	TGTGCCAGCAGCCCCGGGACACGTTTCTACAATGAGCAGTTCTTC
.	once	TRBJ1-6	TRBV5-1	CASSSTDSFNSPLHF	TGCGCCAGCAGCTCAACGGACAGTTTTAATTCACCCCTCCACTTT
.	.	TRBJ2-5	TRBV29-1	CSLGEKETQYF	TGCAGCTTGGGGGAAAAAGAGACCCAGTACTTC
TRBD2	.	TRBJ2-1	TRBV2	CASSEGLASYNEQFF	TGTGCCAGCAGTGAAGGACTAGCGTCCTACAATGAGCAGTTCTTC
.	.	TRBJ1-2	TRBV7-9	CASSLVSGNYGYTF	TGTGCCAGCAGCTTAGTATCCGGGAACTATGGCTACACCTTC
TRBD1	.	TRBJ1-6	TRBV27	CASSDWTGADSPLHF	TGTGCCAGCAGCGATTGGACAGGGGCGGATTCACCCCTCCACTTT
.	few	TRBJ2-1	TRBV7-3	CASSQDNYNEQFF	TGTGCCAGCAGCCAGGACAATTACAATGAGCAGTTCTTC
.	.	TRBJ1-1	TRBV29-1	CSVESGNTEAFF	TGCAGCGTTGAATCTGGGAACACTGAAGCTTTCTTT
.	once	TRBJ1-5	TRBV27	CASGKGPYSNQPQHF	TGTGCCAGCGGTAAGGGGCCATATAGCAATCAGCCCCAGCATTTT
TRBD2	.	TRBJ2-3	TRBV7-3	CASSGLAGDGTDTQYF	TGTGCCAGCAGCGGTCTAGCGGGAGACGGCACAGATACGCAGTATTTT